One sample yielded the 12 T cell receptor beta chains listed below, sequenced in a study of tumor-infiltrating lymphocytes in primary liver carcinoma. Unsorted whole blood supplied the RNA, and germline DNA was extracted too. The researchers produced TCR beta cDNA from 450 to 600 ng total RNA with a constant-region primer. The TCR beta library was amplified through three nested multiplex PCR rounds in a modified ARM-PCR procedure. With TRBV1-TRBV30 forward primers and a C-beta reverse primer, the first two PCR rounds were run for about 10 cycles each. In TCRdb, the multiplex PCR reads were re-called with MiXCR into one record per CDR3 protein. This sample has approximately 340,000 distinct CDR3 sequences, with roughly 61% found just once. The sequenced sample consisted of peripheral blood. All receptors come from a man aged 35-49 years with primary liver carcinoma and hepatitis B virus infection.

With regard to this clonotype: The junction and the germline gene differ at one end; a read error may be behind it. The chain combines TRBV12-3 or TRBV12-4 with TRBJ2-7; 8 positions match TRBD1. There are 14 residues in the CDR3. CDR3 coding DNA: TGTGCCAGCAGTCCTGTGACAGGGGCCTGTGAGCAGCACTTC. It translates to CASSPVTGACEQHF.

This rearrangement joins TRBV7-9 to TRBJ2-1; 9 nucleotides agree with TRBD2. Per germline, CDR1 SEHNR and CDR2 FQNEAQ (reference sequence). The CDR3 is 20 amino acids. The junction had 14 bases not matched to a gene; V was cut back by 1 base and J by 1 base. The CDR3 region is CASSLDGARASGTSYNEQFF. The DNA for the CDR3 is TGTGCCAGCAGCTTAGACGGGGCCCGAGCTAGCGGGACTTCCTACAATGAGCAGTTCTTC.

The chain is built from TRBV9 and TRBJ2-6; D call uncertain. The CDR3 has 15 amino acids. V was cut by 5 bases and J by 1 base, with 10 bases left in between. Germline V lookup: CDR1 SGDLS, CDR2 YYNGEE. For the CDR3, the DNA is TGTGCCAGCAGGGTTGGTGCATCTGGGGCCAACGTCCTGACTTTC. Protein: CASRVGASGANVLTF.

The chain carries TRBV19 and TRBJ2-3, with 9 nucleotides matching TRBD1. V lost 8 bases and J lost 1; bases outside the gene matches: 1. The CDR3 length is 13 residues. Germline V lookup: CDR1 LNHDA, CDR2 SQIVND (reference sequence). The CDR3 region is CASGDRGTDTQYF. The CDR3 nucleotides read TGTGCCAGTGGGGACAGGGGCACAGATACGCAGTATTTT.

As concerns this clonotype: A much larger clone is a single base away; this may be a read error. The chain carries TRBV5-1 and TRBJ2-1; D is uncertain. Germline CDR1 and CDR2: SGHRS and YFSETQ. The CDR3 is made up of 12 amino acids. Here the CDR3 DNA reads TGCGCCAGCATCTTGACATTCAATGAGCAGTTCTTC. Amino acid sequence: CASILTFNEQFF.

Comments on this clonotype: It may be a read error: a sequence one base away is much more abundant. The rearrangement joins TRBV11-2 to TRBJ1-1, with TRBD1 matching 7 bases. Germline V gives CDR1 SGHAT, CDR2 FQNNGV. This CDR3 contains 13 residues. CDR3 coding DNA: TGTGCCAGCAGCACGGGGACAGCCACTGAAGCTTTATTT. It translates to CASSTGTATEALF.

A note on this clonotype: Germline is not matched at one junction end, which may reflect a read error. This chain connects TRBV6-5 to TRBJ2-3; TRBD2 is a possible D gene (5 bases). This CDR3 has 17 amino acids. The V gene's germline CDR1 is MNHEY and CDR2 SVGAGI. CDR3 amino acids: CGSSPFISRGSTDTQCF. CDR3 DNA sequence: TGTGGCAGCAGCCCTTTCATTAGTAGAGGGAGCACGGATACGCAGTGTTTT.

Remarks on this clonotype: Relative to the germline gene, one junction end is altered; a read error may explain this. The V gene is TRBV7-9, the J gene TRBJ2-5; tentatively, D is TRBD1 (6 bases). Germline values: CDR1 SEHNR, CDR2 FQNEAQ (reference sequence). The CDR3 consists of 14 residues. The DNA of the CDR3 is TGTACCAGCAGCCACGCCAGGGGTCAAGAGACCCAGTACTTC. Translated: CTSSHARGQETQYF.

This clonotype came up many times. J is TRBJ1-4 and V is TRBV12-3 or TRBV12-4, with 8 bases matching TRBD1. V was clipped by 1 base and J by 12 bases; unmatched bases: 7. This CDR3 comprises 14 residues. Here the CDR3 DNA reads TGTGCCAGCAGTTTAGGGCAGGGGGCTCTGGAACTGTTTTTT. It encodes CASSLGQGALELFF.

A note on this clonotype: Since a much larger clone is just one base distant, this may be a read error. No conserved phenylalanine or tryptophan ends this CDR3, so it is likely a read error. The CDR3 protein is CASSYAGYGKETQYL. DNA for the CDR3: TGTGCCAGCAGTTACGCGGGCTATGGTAAAGAGACCCAGTACTTA. The chain joins TRBV6-5 to TRBJ2-5; possible D gene TRBD2, 5 bases. Per germline, CDR1 MNHEY and CDR2 SVGAGI. V lost 2 bases, J lost 3 bases, and 13 bases lay in between. This CDR3 spans 15 amino acids.

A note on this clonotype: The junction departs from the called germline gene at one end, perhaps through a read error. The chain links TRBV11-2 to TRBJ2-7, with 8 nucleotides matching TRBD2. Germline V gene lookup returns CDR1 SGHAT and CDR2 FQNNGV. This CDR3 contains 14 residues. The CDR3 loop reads CASGLAGTSYERYF. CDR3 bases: TGTGCCAGCGGACTAGCAGGGACATCCTACGAGCGGTACTTC. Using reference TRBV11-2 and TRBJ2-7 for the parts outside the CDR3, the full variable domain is EAGVAQSPRYKIIEKRQSVAFWCNPISGHATLYWYQQILGQGPKLLIQFQNNGVVDDSQLPKDRFSAERLKGVDSTLKIQPAKLEDSAVYLCASGLAGTSYERYFGPGTRLTVT.

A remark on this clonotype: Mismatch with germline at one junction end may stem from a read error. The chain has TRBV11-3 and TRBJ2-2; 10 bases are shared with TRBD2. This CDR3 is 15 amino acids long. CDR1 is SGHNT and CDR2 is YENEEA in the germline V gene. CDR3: CASSLIAGGTWELFF. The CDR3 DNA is TGTGCCAGCAGCTTGATAGCGGGAGGCACCTGGGAACTGTTTTTT.